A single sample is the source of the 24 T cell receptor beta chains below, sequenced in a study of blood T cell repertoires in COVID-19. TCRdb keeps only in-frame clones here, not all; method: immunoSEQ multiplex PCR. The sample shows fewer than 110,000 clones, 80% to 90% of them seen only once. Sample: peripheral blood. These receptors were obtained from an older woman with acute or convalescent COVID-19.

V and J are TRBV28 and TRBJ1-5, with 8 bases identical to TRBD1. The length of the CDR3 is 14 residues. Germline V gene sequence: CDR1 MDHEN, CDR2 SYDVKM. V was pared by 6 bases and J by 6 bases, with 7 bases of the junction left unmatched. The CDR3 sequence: CASSSPGGVQPQHF. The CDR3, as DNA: TGTGCCAGCAGCTCTCCAGGGGGCGTTCAGCCCCAGCATTTT.

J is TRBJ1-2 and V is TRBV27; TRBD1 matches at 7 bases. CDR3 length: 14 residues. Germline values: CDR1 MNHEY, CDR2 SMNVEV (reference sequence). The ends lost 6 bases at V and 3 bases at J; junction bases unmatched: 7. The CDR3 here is CASRLTGADYGYTF. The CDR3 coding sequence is TGTGCCAGCAGACTTACAGGGGCTGACTATGGCTACACCTTC.

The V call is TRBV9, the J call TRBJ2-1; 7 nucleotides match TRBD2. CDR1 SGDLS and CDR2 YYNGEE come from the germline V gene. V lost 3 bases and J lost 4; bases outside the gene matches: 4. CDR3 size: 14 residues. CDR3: CASSGGSSYNEQFF. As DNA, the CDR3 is TGTGCCAGCAGCGGCGGGAGTTCATACAATGAGCAGTTCTTC.

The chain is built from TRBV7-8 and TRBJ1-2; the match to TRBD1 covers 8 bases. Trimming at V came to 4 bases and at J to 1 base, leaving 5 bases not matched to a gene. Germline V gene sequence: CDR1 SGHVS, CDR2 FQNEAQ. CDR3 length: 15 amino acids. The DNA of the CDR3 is TGTGCCAGCAGCTCGGGACAGGCACTTAACTATGGCTACACCTTC. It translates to CASSSGQALNYGYTF.

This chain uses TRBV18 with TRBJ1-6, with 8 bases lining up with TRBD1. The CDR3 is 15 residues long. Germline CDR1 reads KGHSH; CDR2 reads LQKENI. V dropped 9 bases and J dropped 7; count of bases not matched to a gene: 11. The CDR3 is CASRTETGGNSPLHF. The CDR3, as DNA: TGTGCCAGTCGGACCGAAACAGGGGGAAATTCACCCCTCCACTTT.

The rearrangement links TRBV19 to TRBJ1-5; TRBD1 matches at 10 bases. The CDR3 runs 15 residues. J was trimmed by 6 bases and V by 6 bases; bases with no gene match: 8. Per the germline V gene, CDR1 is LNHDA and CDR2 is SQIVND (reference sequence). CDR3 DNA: TGTGCCAGTAGGGGGACAGGGGAGGTGATTCAGCCCCAGCATTTT. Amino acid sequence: CASRGTGEVIQPQHF.

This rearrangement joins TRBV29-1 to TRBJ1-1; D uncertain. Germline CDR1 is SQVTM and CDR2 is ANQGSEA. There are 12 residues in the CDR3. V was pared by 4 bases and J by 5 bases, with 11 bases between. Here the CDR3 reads CSVATIGTEAFF. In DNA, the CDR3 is TGCAGCGTTGCCACGATCGGGACTGAAGCTTTCTTT.

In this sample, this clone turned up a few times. Here the CDR3 DNA reads TGTGCCAGCAGTTTAGCGGCAGGGGTGTCTGAAGCTTTCTTT. Translating it yields CASSLAAGVSEAFF. V and J are TRBV28 and TRBJ1-1, with D possibly being TRBD1 (6 bases). The CDR3 has 14 amino acids. The V end lost 2 bases, the J end lost 6 bases, and 13 bases lay between the germline ends. Germline CDR1 is MDHEN and CDR2 is SYDVKM.

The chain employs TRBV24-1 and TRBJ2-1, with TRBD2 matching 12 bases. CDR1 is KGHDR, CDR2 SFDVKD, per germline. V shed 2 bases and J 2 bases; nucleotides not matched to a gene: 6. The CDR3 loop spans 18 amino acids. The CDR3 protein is CATSDSYLAGGAYNEQFF. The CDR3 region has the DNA TGTGCCACCAGTGATTCCTATCTAGCGGGAGGGGCCTACAATGAGCAGTTCTTC.

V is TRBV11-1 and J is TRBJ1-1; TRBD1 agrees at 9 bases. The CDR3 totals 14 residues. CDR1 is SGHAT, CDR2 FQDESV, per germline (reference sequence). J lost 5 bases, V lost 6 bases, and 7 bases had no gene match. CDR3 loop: CASSQDRGGTEAFF. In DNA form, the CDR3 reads TGTGCCAGCAGTCAGGACAGGGGTGGGACTGAAGCTTTCTTT.

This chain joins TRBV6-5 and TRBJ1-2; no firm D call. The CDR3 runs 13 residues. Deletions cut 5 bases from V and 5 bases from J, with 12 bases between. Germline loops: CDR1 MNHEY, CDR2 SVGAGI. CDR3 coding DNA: TGTGCCAGCAGTCCCCGTGCGGAGTATGGCTACACCTTC. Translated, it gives CASSPRAEYGYTF.

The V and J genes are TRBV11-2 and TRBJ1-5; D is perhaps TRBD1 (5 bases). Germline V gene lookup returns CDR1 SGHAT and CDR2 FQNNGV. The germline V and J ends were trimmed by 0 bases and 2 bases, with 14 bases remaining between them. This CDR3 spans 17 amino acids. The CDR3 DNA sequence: TGTGCCAGCAGCTTAGATAACGGGGGAGGTGGCAATCAGCCCCAGCATTTT. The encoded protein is CASSLDNGGGGNQPQHF.

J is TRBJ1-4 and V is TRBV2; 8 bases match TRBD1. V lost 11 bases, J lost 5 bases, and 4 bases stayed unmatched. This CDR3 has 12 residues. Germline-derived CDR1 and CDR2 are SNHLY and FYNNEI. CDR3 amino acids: CAGRQGNEKLFF. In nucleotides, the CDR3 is TGTGCCGGAAGACAGGGGAATGAAAAACTGTTTTTT.

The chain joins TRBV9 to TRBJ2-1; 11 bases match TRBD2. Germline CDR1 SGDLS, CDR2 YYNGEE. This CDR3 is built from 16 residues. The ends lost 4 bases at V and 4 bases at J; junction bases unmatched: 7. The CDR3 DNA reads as TGTGCCAGCAGCTCGCACGGACTAGCGGGTTACAATGAGCAGTTCTTC. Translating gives CASSSHGLAGYNEQFF.

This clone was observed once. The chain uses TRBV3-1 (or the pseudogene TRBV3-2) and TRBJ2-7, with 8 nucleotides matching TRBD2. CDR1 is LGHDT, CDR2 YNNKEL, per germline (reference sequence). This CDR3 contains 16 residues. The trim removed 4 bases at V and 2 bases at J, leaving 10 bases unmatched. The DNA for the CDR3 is TGTGCCAGCAGCCCCTCGGGAGCGGGAGTCGCCTACGAGCAGTACTTC. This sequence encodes CASSPSGAGVAYEQYF.

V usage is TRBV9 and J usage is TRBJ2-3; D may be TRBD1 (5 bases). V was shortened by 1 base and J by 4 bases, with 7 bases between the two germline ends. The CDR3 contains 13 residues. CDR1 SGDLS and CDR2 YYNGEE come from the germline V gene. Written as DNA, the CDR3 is TGTGCCAGCAGCGTACAGGGCTCAGATACGCAGTATTTT. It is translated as CASSVQGSDTQYF.

The CDR3: CASSMDGYEQYF. CDR3 coding DNA: TGTGCCAGCAGCATGGACGGTTACGAGCAGTACTTC. This chain connects TRBV5-4 to TRBJ2-7; D unresolved. CDR1 SGHNT and CDR2 YYREEE come from the germline V gene (reference sequence). There are 12 residues in the CDR3. V lost 4 bases to trimming and J lost 4 bases, with 9 bases between them.

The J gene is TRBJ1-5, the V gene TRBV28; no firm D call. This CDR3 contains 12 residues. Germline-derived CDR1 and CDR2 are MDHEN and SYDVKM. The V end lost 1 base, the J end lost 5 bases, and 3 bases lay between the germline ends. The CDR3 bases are TGTGCCAGCAGTTTATCTTATCAGCCCCAGCATTTT. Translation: CASSLSYQPQHF.

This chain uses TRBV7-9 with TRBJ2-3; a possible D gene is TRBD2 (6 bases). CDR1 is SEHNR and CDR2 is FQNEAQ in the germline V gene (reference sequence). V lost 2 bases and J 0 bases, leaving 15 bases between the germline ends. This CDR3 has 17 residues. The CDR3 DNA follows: TGTGCCAGCAGCTTAACCCTCGGGACTCCTAGCACAGATACGCAGTATTTT. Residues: CASSLTLGTPSTDTQYF. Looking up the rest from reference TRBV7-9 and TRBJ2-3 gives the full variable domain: DTGVSQNPRHKITKRGQNVTFRCDPISEHNRLYWYRQTLGQGPEFLTYFQNEAQLEKSRLLSDRFSAERPKGSFSTLEIQRTEQGDSAMYLCASSLTLGTPSTDTQYFGPGTRLTVL.

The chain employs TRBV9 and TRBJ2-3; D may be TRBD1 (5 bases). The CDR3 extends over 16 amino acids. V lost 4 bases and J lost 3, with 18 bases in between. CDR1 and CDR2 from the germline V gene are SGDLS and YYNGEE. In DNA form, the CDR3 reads TGTGCCAGCAGCCCACCTCAGGGCCGGTTTACAGATACGCAGTATTTT. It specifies CASSPPQGRFTDTQYF.

CDR3 nucleotides: TGTGCCAGCAGCTGGCGACTAGCGGGCGTGGGACACAATGAGCAGTTCTTC. The encoded protein is CASSWRLAGVGHNEQFF. The chain carries TRBV5-6 and TRBJ2-1; 10 bases map to TRBD2. Germline CDR1 and CDR2: SGHDT and YYEEEE. This CDR3 is built from 17 residues. V was clipped by 3 bases and J by 5 bases; unmatched bases: 11. Drawing the rest from reference TRBV5-6 and TRBJ2-1, the complete variable domain is DAGVTQSPTHLIKTRGQQVTLRCSPKSGHDTVSWYQQALGQGPQFIFQYYEEEERQRGNFPDRFSGHQFPNYSSELNVNALLLGDSALYLCASSWRLAGVGHNEQFFGPGTRLTVL.

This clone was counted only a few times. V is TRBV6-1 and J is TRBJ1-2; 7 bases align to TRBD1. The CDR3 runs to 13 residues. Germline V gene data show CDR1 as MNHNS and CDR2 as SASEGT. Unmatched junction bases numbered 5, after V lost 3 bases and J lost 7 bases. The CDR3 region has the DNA TGTGCCAGCAGTGATTCGCGGACAGGTGGCTACACCTTC. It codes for CASSDSRTGGYTF.

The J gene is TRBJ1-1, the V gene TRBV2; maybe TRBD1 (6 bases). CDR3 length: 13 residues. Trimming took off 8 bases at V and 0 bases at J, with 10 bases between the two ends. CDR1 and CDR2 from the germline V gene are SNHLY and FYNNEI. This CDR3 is CASGRQVNTEAFF. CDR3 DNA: TGTGCCAGCGGGCGACAGGTGAACACTGAAGCTTTCTTT.

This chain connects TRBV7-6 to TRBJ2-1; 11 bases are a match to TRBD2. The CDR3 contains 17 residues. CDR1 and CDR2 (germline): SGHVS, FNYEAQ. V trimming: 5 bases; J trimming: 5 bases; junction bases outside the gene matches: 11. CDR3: CASSGWGLAGGNNEQFF. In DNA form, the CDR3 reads TGTGCCAGCAGCGGATGGGGGCTAGCGGGAGGCAACAATGAGCAGTTCTTC.